This is a list of T cell receptor beta chains from one sample in a study of cytomegalovirus exposure and HLA in healthy donors. Sequencing was performed with immunoSEQ multiplex PCR; in TCRdb, only in-frame clones are kept and a portion is missing. Of about 170,000 clones listed, 78% were seen once; the top ten hold approximately 3.4%. The sequenced sample was PBMCs. These receptors were obtained from a woman aged 45-60 years in good health and CMV-seropositive. Both conserved end residues are part of each CDR3. The D gene is left open where the match is weak. The size of a clone is reported for some rows only, either as once, few or many, or as a class for expanded clones.

D gene | J gene | V gene | clone size | CDR3 length | CDR3 DNA | CDR3 protein
- | TRBJ2-2 | TRBV4-3 | - | 15 | TGCGCCAGCAGCCAAGATTACAGGCTCACCGGGGAGCTGTTTTTT | CASSQDYRLTGELFF
- | TRBJ1-1 | TRBV7-9 | - | 14 | TGTGCCAGCAGCTTAGACACACTGAACACTGAAGCTTTCTTT | CASSLDTLNTEAFF
- | TRBJ2-2 | TRBV4-1 | - | 16 | TGCGCCAGCAGCCAAGTGAAGACAGTCTACACCGGGGAGCTGTTTTTT | CASSQVKTVYTGELFF
TRBD1 | TRBJ2-7 | TRBV27 | - | 17 | TGTGCCAGCAGCCTAGAGGGGGCAGGGCGTTCCTCCTACGAGCAGTACTTC | CASSLEGAGRSSYEQYF
TRBD1 | TRBJ1-2 | TRBV27 | - | 16 | TGTGCCAGCAGTTTGGGGCCGGGACAGGGTCACTATGGCTACACCTTC | CASSLGPGQGHYGYTF
- | TRBJ2-7 | TRBV9 | - | 14 | TGTGCCAGCAGCCTTAAGCACGAGGGGGTCGAGCAGTACTTC | CASSLKHEGVEQYF
- | TRBJ2-6 | TRBV12-1 | - | 19 | TGTGCCAGCAGCTTTGAAGGACAGGGGGCACTATCTGGGGCCAACGTCCTGACTTTC | CASSFEGQGALSGANVLTF
- | TRBJ2-2 | TRBV29-1 | - | 13 | TGCAGCGGTTCTAGGGGGTTGACCGGGGAGCTGTTTTTT | CSGSRGLTGELFF
TRBD1 | TRBJ2-7 | TRBV5-1 | once | 13 | TGCGCCAGCAGCTCTTGGACAGGGGAAGAGCAGTACTTC | CASSSWTGEEQYF
TRBD2 | TRBJ2-7 | TRBV6-6 | - | 16 | TGTGCCAGCAGTCCCGGGACTAGCGGTGGCTCCTACGAGCAGTACTTC | CASSPGTSGGSYEQYF
TRBD1 | TRBJ2-3 | TRBV4-1 | - | 17 | TGCGCCAGCAGCCAAGATGCACAGGGGGCGGGCACAGATACGCAGTATTTT | CASSQDAQGAGTDTQYF
- | TRBJ1-1 | TRBV28 | - | 12 | TGTGCCAGCAGTACCGGGGGGGCTGAAGCTTTCTTT | CASSTGGAEAFF
TRBD1 | TRBJ1-4 | TRBV5-1 | - | 14 | TGCGCCAGCAGCTTTTTGGGGACAGCTGAAAAACTGTTTTTT | CASSFLGTAEKLFF
- | TRBJ1-3 | TRBV30 | once | 14 | TGTGCCTGGAGTGCACTATTAGTTGGAAACACCATATATTTT | CAWSALLVGNTIYF
- | TRBJ1-6 | TRBV5-6 | - | 15 | TGTGCCAGCAGCCCACGACAAATAAGGAATTCACCCCTCCACTTT | CASSPRQIRNSPLHF
TRBD1 | TRBJ2-7 | TRBV18 | - | 15 | TGTGCCAGCTCACCTTGGACAGGGGGCTCCTACGAGCAGTACTTC | CASSPWTGGSYEQYF
- | TRBJ1-1 | TRBV5-4 | few | 13 | TGTGCCAGCAAAGGTTCGGGGTACACTGAAGCTTTCTTT | CASKGSGYTEAFF
TRBD1 | TRBJ1-1 | TRBV6-6 | - | 13 | TGTGCCAGCAGTGTGCAGGGGGCCACTGAAGCTTTCTTT | CASSVQGATEAFF
- | TRBJ2-5 | TRBV5-5 | - | 14 | TGTGCCAGCAGCACACGGGTAACCCAAGAGACCCAGTACTTC | CASSTRVTQETQYF
- | TRBJ2-1 | TRBV5-1 | - | 14 | TGCGCCAGCAGCTTGGCGACTGAGAACAATGAGCAGTTCTTC | CASSLATENNEQFF
- | TRBJ2-5 | TRBV4-3 | - | 13 | TGCGCCAGCAGCCAAGGACTCCAAGAGACCCAGTACTTC | CASSQGLQETQYF
TRBD2 | TRBJ2-3 | TRBV7-3 | - | 16 | TGTGCCAGCAGCTCGGGACTAGCGGGAGGGGCAGATACGCAGTATTTT | CASSSGLAGGADTQYF
TRBD2 | TRBJ2-5 | TRBV29-1 | - | 16 | TGCAGCGTTATACCGGGACTAGCGGGAGACGCAGAGACCCAGTACTTC | CSVIPGLAGDAETQYF
- | TRBJ1-2 | TRBV4-3 | - | 13 | TGCGCCAGCAGCCCACAGGGAGACTATGGCTACACCTTC | CASSPQGDYGYTF
- | TRBJ2-3 | TRBV5-4 | - | 15 | TGTGCCAGCAGCAACCCCAGGGCGGTCACAGATACGCAGTATTTT | CASSNPRAVTDTQYF
- | TRBJ1-2 | TRBV11-2 | - | 13 | TGTGCCAGCAGCTTAAGTGCAGGGCAGCGCTACACCTTC | CASSLSAGQRYTF
TRBD1 | TRBJ1-5 | TRBV6-5 | once | 15 | TGTGCCAGCAGCCTCGGACAGGGAAGCAATCAGCCCCAGCATTTT | CASSLGQGSNQPQHF
TRBD2 | TRBJ2-7 | TRBV28 | few | 17 | TGTGCCAGCAGTTTTGCGTCGCGCGGGAGAGCCTCCTACGAGCAGTACTTC | CASSFASRGRASYEQYF
TRBD1 | TRBJ1-2 | TRBV6-5 | - | 12 | TGTGCCAGCGCGAGACAGGGGTATGGCTACACCTTC | CASARQGYGYTF
- | TRBJ1-2 | TRBV7-9 | once | 14 | TGTGCCAGCAGCTCCCTCCTGGAGGTCCGTGGCTACACCTTC | CASSSLLEVRGYTF
- | TRBJ2-3 | TRBV9 | - | 16 | TGTGCCAGCAGCGTGGAGGGACGGTCAGCAGCAGATACGCAGTATTTT | CASSVEGRSAADTQYF
- | TRBJ1-1 | TRBV7-3 | - | 15 | TGTGCCAGCAGCTTAAACCCCGCAACAAACACTGAAGCTTTCTTT | CASSLNPATNTEAFF
- | TRBJ1-1 | TRBV7-6 | - | 13 | TGTGCCAGCAGCTTAGCGGAGGACACTGAAGCTTTCTTT | CASSLAEDTEAFF
- | TRBJ1-2 | TRBV6-5 | - | 12 | TGTGCCAGCAGAATGCTACAGGGTGGCTACACCTTC | CASRMLQGGYTF
- | TRBJ2-7 | TRBV19 | - | 16 | TGTGCCAGTAGTATTGGGCACAGGGTTCCCTCCTACGAGCAGTACTTC | CASSIGHRVPSYEQYF
- | TRBJ1-4 | TRBV11-3 | - | 15 | TGTGCCAGCAGCTCCAGGGGCGAGGGGAATGAAAAACTGTTTTTT | CASSSRGEGNEKLFF
TRBD1 | TRBJ2-5 | TRBV5-6 | few | 14 | TGTGCCAGCAGCTTGCCGGGACAGGGGTCGGCCCAGTACTTC | CASSLPGQGSAQYF
- | TRBJ1-1 | TRBV6-1 | few | 12 | TGTGCCAGCAAAGACAGATACACTGAAGCTTTCTTT | CASKDRYTEAFF
TRBD1 | TRBJ1-4 | TRBV6-1 | - | 17 | TGTGCCAGCAGTGAAGTTCGACAGGGGGGTGCTAATGAAAAACTGTTTTTT | CASSEVRQGGANEKLFF
TRBD1 | TRBJ1-6 | TRBV2 | few | 14 | TGTGCCAGCAGAACCGGGACAGCGAATTCACCCCTCCACTTT | CASRTGTANSPLHF
- | TRBJ2-1 | TRBV14 | once | 15 | TGTGCCAGCAGCCGTCCCTTCACAGACCACAATGAGCAGTTCTTC | CASSRPFTDHNEQFF
TRBD2 | TRBJ2-1 | TRBV19 | - | 15 | TGTGCCAGTAGTACACCTAGCGGGAGTAGGGATGAGCAGTTCTTC | CASSTPSGSRDEQFF
- | TRBJ1-6 | TRBV6-5 | - | 14 | TGTGCCAGCAGACGAGCCGTCAATAATTCACCCCTCCACTTT | CASRRAVNNSPLHF
TRBD1 | TRBJ1-1 | TRBV11-2 | - | 13 | TGTGCCAGCAGCTTAGCACAATGGACAGGGGCTTTCTTT | CASSLAQWTGAFF
- | TRBJ2-5 | TRBV6-5 | - | 14 | TGTGCCAGCACCGGAGTAGGGGGTCAAGAGACCCAGTACTTC | CASTGVGGQETQYF
- | TRBJ1-4 | TRBV14 | - | 13 | TGTGCCAGCAGCCAAGGCAGTGCCGAAAAACTGTTTTTT | CASSQGSAEKLFF
- | TRBJ1-1 | TRBV27 | - | 15 | TGTGCCAGCAGTTCCCAGGACGGAGGGGACACTGAAGCTTTCTTT | CASSSQDGGDTEAFF
TRBD1 | TRBJ2-2 | TRBV5-1 | - | 15 | TGCGCCAGCAGCTTGGAGGGGGCCAACACCGGGGAGCTGTTTTTT | CASSLEGANTGELFF
- | TRBJ2-5 | TRBV5-6 | - | 16 | TGTGCCAGCAGCTTTGGGAGGGGGACCCTTCAAGAGACCCAGTACTTC | CASSFGRGTLQETQYF
- | TRBJ1-2 | TRBV11-2 | - | 13 | TGTGCCAGCAGTTTGGACAGAGACCATGGCTACACCTTC | CASSLDRDHGYTF
TRBD1 | TRBJ1-1 | TRBV30 | - | 14 | TGTGCCTGGAGTCGGGGACAGGAGAACACTGAAGCTTTCTTT | CAWSRGQENTEAFF
TRBD2 | TRBJ2-1 | TRBV7-3 | few | 13 | TGTGCCAGCAGCTCGGCGGGAGGGAATGAGCAGTTCTTC | CASSSAGGNEQFF
TRBD2 | TRBJ2-7 | TRBV27 | - | 18 | TGTGCCAGCAGTTTATCGGTGTCCAGACTAGCGGGGAACTACGAGCAGTACTTC | CASSLSVSRLAGNYEQYF